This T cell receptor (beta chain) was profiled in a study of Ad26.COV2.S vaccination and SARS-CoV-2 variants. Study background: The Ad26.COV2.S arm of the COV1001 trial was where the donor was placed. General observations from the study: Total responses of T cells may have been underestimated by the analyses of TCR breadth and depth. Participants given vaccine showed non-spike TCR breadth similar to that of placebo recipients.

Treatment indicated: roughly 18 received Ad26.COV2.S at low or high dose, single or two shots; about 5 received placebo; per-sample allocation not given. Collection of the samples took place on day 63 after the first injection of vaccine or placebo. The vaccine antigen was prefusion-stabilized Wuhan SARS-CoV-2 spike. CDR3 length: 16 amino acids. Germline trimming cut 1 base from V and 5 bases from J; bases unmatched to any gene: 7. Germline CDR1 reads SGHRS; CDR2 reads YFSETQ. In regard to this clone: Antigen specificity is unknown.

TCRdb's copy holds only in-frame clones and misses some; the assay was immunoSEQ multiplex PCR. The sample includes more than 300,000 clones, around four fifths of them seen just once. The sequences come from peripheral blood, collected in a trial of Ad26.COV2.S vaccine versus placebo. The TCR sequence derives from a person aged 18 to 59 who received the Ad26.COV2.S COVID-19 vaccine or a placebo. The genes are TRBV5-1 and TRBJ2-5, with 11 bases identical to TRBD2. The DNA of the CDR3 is TGCGCCAGCAGCTTGAATAGCGGGGGGGCCGAGGAGACCCAGTACTTC. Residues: CASSLNSGGAEETQYF.